This T cell receptor beta chain was identified during a study of T-cell reconstitution after alpha-beta-depleted transplantation in children. Preparation of the TCRbeta library used unique molecular identifiers. TCRdb re-derived calls from the PCR reads in MiXCR, one entry per CDR3 protein. The table shows just over 200,000 distinct CDR3 sequences, with around 9.2% occurring only once. This clonotype was detected a few times. The antigen is undetermined. Study-level findings and limits: Two months or so post-transplant, alpha-beta T cells reportedly derived from several hundred expanded graft clones. At day 60, the high TCRbeta diversity found in some patients originated from recipient T cells and thymic progenitors that had survived.

CDR3 length equals 17 residues. Germline lookup yields CDR1 SGHDT and CDR2 YYEEEE. V dropped 2 bases and J dropped 5; count of bases not matched to a gene: 8. The material was PBMCs, mostly from graft donor cells, obtained 360 days after TCRalphabeta/CD19-depleted stem cell transplant. The chain couples TRBV5-6 to TRBJ2-2, with 11 positions matching TRBD2. The sequence was collected from a male patient aged 2-15 years who had a stem cell transplant for acute myeloid leukemia, so the T cells may come from the graft donor. The CDR3 nucleotides read TGTGCCAGCAGCTTTCTACTAGCGGGAGTTGAAACCGGGGAGCTGTTTTTT. This codes for CASSFLLAGVETGELFF.